What follows is one TCR beta chain and its context. The germline V and J ends were trimmed by 3 bases and 0 bases, with 9 bases remaining between them. The CDR3 spans 15 residues. Per germline, CDR1 KGHSH and CDR2 LQKENI. Study processing details: Reference gene primer amplification gave nucleated cell count estimates. Profiling relied on immunoSEQ multiplex PCR, and the TCRdb table lists in-frame clones only, not all of them. Clone size and the V and J calls come from that table; the DNA yielded D and trimming. This sample has fewer than 250,000 clones, with roughly 88% found just once. This entry belongs to a study of blood T cell repertoires in COVID-19. Study summary: Samples came from the United States, Italy and Spain, spanning acute and convalescent COVID-19. PBMCs, B-cell-depleted T cells, or T cells were the source of the cDNA or gDNA that made up the material.

Sequencing was done on a sample of peripheral blood. This chain uses TRBV18 with TRBJ1-3; no firm D call. This TCR came from a woman in her 40s who had recovered from COVID-19. The CDR3 nucleotides are TGTGCCAGCTCACCGAGTGCCGGCTCTGGAAACACCATATATTTT. It yields the protein CASSPSAGSGNTIYF.